This T cell receptor beta chain emerged from a study of early T cells in non-severe SARS-CoV-2 infection. Study-level points and caveats: VDJdb matches were skewed toward anti-spike CD8 T cell responses.

This clonotype was detected many times. Its target is not known. The CDR3 covers 14 residues. The germline V and J ends were trimmed by 7 bases and 5 bases, with 14 bases remaining between them. Germline V CDR1 and CDR2: LNHDA, SQIVND (reference sequence). In the library, individual cDNA molecules carried attached unique molecular identifiers. TCRdb passed the 5' RACE reads through MiXCR, listing each CDR3 protein once. In the table there are about 52,000 distinct CDR3 sequences, roughly 11% of which are singletons. J is TRBJ1-4 and V is TRBV19, with unresolved D. This TCR came from an adult who was a healthcare worker with PCR-confirmed SARS-CoV-2 infection or an uninfected control (not recorded which). The sample comprised whole blood. In DNA, the CDR3 is TGTGCCAGTACCTCCATTGAAAGAAATGAAAAACTGTTTTTT. Amino acids: CASTSIERNEKLFF.